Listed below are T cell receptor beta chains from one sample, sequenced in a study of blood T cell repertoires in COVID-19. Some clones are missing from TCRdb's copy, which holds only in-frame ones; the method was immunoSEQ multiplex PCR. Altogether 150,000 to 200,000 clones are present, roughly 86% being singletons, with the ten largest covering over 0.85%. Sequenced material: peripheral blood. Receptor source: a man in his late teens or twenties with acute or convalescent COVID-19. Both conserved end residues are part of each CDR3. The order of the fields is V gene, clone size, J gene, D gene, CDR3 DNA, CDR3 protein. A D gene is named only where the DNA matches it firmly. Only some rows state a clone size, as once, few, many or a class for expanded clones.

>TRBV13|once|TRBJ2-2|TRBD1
TGTGCCAGCAGCATAGGGACAGGGTTCGGGGAGCTGTTTTTT
CASSIGTGFGELFF
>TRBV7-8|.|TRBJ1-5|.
TGTGCCAGCAGCTTATCCCCTGGCCAGGGCAATCAGCCCCAGCATTTT
CASSLSPGQGNQPQHF
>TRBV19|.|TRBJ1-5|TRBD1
TGTGCCAGTAGCGAAGACAGGGCCTATAGCAATCAGCCCCAGCATTTT
CASSEDRAYSNQPQHF
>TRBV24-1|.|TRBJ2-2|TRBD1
TGTGCCACCAGTCCAGGGGGTCCCGGGGAGCTGTTTTTT
CATSPGGPGELFF
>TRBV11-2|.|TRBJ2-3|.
TGTGCCAGCAGCTCCAAGGGGCAGAGCACAGATACGCAGTATTTT
CASSSKGQSTDTQYF
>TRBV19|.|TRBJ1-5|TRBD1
TGTGCCAGTACCGCGGACAGGGGAGCAACTCAGCCCCAGCATTTT
CASTADRGATQPQHF
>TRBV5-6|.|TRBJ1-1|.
TGTGCCAGCAGTTTCCCAGGAGGGAACACTGAAGCTTTCTTT
CASSFPGGNTEAFF
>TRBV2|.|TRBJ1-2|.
TGTGCCAGCATTGAGGGGGGGAACTATGGCTACACCTTC
CASIEGGNYGYTF
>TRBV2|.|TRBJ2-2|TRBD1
TGTGCCAGCAGCCCCCCGGGACAGGGGGCAAGCGGGGAGCTGTTTTTT
CASSPPGQGASGELFF
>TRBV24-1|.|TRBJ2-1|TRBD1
TGTGCCACCAGTGATCGTCAGGGGGCAGGATTCTACAATGAGCAGTTCTTC
CATSDRQGAGFYNEQFF
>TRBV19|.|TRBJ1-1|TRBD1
TGTGCCAGTAGTCCACGGACAGGGGGCGGTAACACTGAAGCTTTCTTT
CASSPRTGGGNTEAFF
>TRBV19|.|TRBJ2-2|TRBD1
TGTGCCAGTAGTCAAACAGGGGCCACCGGGGAGCTGTTTTTT
CASSQTGATGELFF
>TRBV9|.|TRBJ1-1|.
TGTGCCAGCAGAGGGGGAACAGGGAGGAACACTGAAGCTTTCTTT
CASRGGTGRNTEAFF
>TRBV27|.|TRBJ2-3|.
TGTGCCAGCAGTTTACAACTCACAGATACGCAGTATTTT
CASSLQLTDTQYF
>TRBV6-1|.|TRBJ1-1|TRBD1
TGTGCCAGCAGTCCCACAGGGGGGCGGAACACTGAAGCTTTCTTT
CASSPTGGRNTEAFF
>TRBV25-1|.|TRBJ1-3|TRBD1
TGTGCCAGCAGGGGGACAGGGGGCGCGTTTGGAAACACCATATATTTT
CASRGTGGAFGNTIYF
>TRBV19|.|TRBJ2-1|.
TGTGCCAGTAGCACCCAAACAGACAGGTACATCAACAATGAGCAGTTCTTC
CASSTQTDRYINNEQFF
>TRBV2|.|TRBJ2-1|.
TGTGCCACCACCGGGACAACAACTTCCAATGAGCAGTTCTTC
CATTGTTTSNEQFF
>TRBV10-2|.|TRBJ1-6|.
TGCGCCAGCAGTGAGTCGGGGCCCCAGGGAGGTTCACCCCTCCACTTT
CASSESGPQGGSPLHF
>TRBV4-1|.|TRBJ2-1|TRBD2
TGCGCCAGCAGCCCCATGGGACTAGCGGGGCCCTTCTTC
CASSPMGLAGPFF
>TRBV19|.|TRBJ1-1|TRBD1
TGTGCCAGTAGTACGGGACAGGGGATGACTGAAGCTTTCTTT
CASSTGQGMTEAFF
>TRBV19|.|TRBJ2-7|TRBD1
TGTGCCAGTAGTAAAGACAGGGGCGACTACGAGCAGTACTTC
CASSKDRGDYEQYF
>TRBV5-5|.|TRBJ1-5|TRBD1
TGTGCCAGCAGCTTTACAGGGGGTTTCAATCAGCCCCAGCATTTT
CASSFTGGFNQPQHF
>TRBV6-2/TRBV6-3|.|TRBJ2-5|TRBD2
TGTGCCAGCAGTTATCGGGCTAGCGGGGGACAAGAGACCCAGTACTTC
CASSYRASGGQETQYF
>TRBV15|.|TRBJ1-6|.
TGTGCCACCAGCAGAGAACAGGAGAATTCACCCCTCCACTTT
CATSREQENSPLHF
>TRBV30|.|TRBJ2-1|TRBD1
TGTGCCTGGAGGACAGGGATCAATGAGCAGTTCTTC
CAWRTGINEQFF
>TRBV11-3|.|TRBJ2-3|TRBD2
TGTGCCAGCAGCTTACGGACTAGCCCAGATACGCAGTATTTT
CASSLRTSPDTQYF